This T cell receptor beta chain was observed in a study of T cell repertoires in cytomegalovirus infection. This clonotype occurred a few times. A single record per CDR3 protein comes from TCRdb applying MiXCR to the reads. The table records hundreds of thousands of distinct CDR3 sequences, 17% of them present only once. V dropped 2 bases and J dropped 5; count of bases not matched to a gene: 9. The length of the CDR3 is 16 residues. Germline-derived CDR1 and CDR2 are MGHDK and SYGVNS. This chain connects TRBV25-1 to TRBJ1-1; 9 nucleotides align to TRBD1. Sequenced: PBMCs. The TCR was taken from a human donor in good health (CMV status not recorded). Some clones in this sample may be carry-over from other donors' samples. As DNA, the CDR3 is TGTGCCAGCAGTGAAAGGACCGGGACAGGGTGGACTGAAGCTTTCTTT. Amino acids: CASSERTGTGWTEAFF.